A selection of T cell receptor beta chains follows, all from one sample in a study of control samples from healthy donors and cancer patients. Libraries were prepared by immunoSEQ multiplex PCR; TCRdb keeps only in-frame clonotypes and omits some of them. This sample carries about 100,000 clones, just over 90% of them seen once, and the ten largest clones take over 8%. Sequenced: blood. The receptors shown here come from a man aged 18 to 30 in good health. Both conserved end residues are part of each CDR3. A D gene is named only where the DNA matches it firmly. Only part of the rows carry a size: once, few, many, or a class if the clone is expanded.

TRBJ2-7	once	15	TRBV9	NA	TGTGCCAGCAGCGCTCAACAGGTTGGGATGGGGGAGCAGTACTTC	CASSAQQVGMGEQYF
TRBJ1-5	NA	13	TRBV5-6	NA	TGTGCCAGCAGCCGTCAGGCGAATCAGCCCCAGCATTTT	CASSRQANQPQHF
TRBJ2-7	NA	15	TRBV11-2	NA	TGTGCCAGCAGCTTAGTGGCGGTGGGGGCCTACGAGCAGTACTTC	CASSLVAVGAYEQYF
TRBJ1-4	NA	14	TRBV25-1	NA	TGTGCCAGCAGTGGTCGAGGGGCTAATGAAAAACTGTTTTTT	CASSGRGANEKLFF
TRBJ1-3	NA	14	TRBV10-3	NA	TGTGCCATCAGCCCGCAGACAATTGGAAACACCATATATTTT	CAISPQTIGNTIYF
TRBJ2-1	NA	16	TRBV7-9	NA	TGTGCCAGCAGCGGGTCCTTGACTAGGATCCCCGATGAGCAGTTCTTC	CASSGSLTRIPDEQFF
TRBJ2-7	NA	14	TRBV13	NA	TGTGCCAGCAGCTTAGGAGGGGACTCCTACGAGCAGTACTTC	CASSLGGDSYEQYF
TRBJ1-3	NA	15	TRBV5-1	NA	TGCGCCAGCAGCTTGTTGGGGTTATCTGGAAACACCATATATTTT	CASSLLGLSGNTIYF
TRBJ2-1	NA	15	TRBV9	NA	TGTGCCAGCAGCGTAGCGGGGGACTCCTACAATGAGCAGTTCTTC	CASSVAGDSYNEQFF
TRBJ1-2	NA	13	TRBV6-1	NA	TGTGCCAGCAGTGAATCTGCTTCCTATGGCTACACCTTC	CASSESASYGYTF
TRBJ2-7	NA	15	TRBV11-2	NA	TGTGCCAGCAGCTTTACAGGGGGGGGTTACTACGAGCAGTACTTC	CASSFTGGGYYEQYF
TRBJ2-7	once	13	TRBV29-1	TRBD2	TGCAGCGTAAGGACTAGCGGGTACTACGAGCAGTACTTC	CSVRTSGYYEQYF
TRBJ2-2	NA	16	TRBV4-3	TRBD1	TGCGCCAGCAGCCAAGATGGGACAGGGAACACCGGGGAGCTGTTTTTT	CASSQDGTGNTGELFF
TRBJ2-1	NA	13	TRBV27	NA	TGTGCCAGCAGTTTATCCGGGACCGGGAAGCAGTTCTTC	CASSLSGTGKQFF